This TCR beta chain is drawn from a study of cytomegalovirus exposure and HLA in healthy donors. There were likely unrecorded immune exposures, though donors were nominally healthy when sampled. Study-wide findings and caveats: TCR beta sequences reportedly predicted most subjects' HLA-A and HLA-B alleles accurately.

Per the germline V gene, CDR1 is MNHEY and CDR2 is SMNVEV (reference sequence). V was shortened by 6 bases and J by 4 bases, with 13 bases between the two germline ends. This CDR3 is 14 amino acids long. A few counts support this clone. Its antigen remains unknown. 13 Jbeta primers and 60 Vbeta primers were used for the PCR. The method was immunoSEQ multiplex PCR; TCRdb's version includes in-frame clones alone and lacks a portion of them. The sample has 95,000 to 120,000 clones; over 55% are singletons. Sequenced input: PBMCs. This chain joins TRBV27 and TRBJ2-1; D uncertain. This receptor was taken from a man younger than 35 in good health and CMV-seropositive. The CDR3 nucleotides are TGTGCCAGCAGCCCCGAGTCGCAATACAATGAGCAGTTCTTC. Translated, it gives CASSPESQYNEQFF.